These 9 T cell receptor beta chains originate from one sample sequenced in a study of shared T cell receptors in the human thymus. The method was immunoSEQ multiplex PCR; TCRdb's version includes in-frame clones alone and lacks a portion of them. The sample contains approximately 580,000 clones, approximately 80% of which appear only once. The same data also contributed to another study, on human thymus T cells.

The sample consisted of thymocytes. The receptors derive from a boy in the first two years of life with a congenital heart defect.

The gene calls are TRBV19 and TRBJ1-5, with 8 nucleotides matching TRBD1. CDR1 is LNHDA, CDR2 SQIVND, per germline (reference sequence). CDR3 length: 14 amino acids. Losses at the gene ends were 4 bases for V and 2 bases for J; bases not matched to a gene: 1. This CDR3 reads CASSTGQGNQPQHF. In DNA form, the CDR3 reads TGTGCCAGTAGTACGGGACAGGGCAATCAGCCCCAGCATTTT.

This clone was detected only a few times. This chain uses TRBV18 with TRBJ2-3; TRBD2 agrees at 7 bases. Looked up from germline, CDR1 is KGHSH and CDR2 is LQKENI. The J segment lost 6 bases and the V segment lost 3 bases, leaving 9 bases of the junction unmatched. The CDR3 totals 15 residues. This chain's CDR3 is CASSPSSGEGDTQYF. CDR3 in DNA: TGTGCCAGCTCACCCTCGAGCGGGGAAGGGGATACGCAGTATTTT.

The chain carries TRBV7-6 and TRBJ2-1; 7 positions match TRBD2. This CDR3 has 16 residues. V lost 5 bases to trimming and J lost 7 bases; unmatched junction nucleotides: 14. Germline CDR1 is SGHVS and CDR2 is FNYEAQ. The CDR3 is CASSTTGCGSKNEQFF. The CDR3 DNA follows: TGTGCCAGCAGCACGACGGGGTGCGGGAGTAAGAATGAGCAGTTCTTC.

The chain has TRBV29-1 and TRBJ2-2; no clear D. This CDR3 region has 12 residues. Germline V gene lookup returns CDR1 SQVTM and CDR2 ANQGSEA. V was pared by 4 bases and J by 3 bases, with 6 bases between. The CDR3 is CSVVRYTGELFF. The CDR3 region has the DNA TGCAGCGTTGTCAGATACACCGGGGAGCTGTTTTTT.

The chain combines TRBV27 with TRBJ1-1; 8 nucleotides line up with TRBD1. Trimming at V came to 7 bases and at J to 3 bases, leaving 13 bases not matched to a gene. Germline CDR1 and CDR2: MNHEY and SMNVEV (reference sequence). This CDR3 has 16 residues. The CDR3 spells CASMAFGTGKDTEAFF. In DNA form, the CDR3 reads TGTGCCAGCATGGCATTCGGGACAGGTAAGGACACTGAAGCTTTCTTT.

This chain connects TRBV2 to TRBJ1-1; D is perhaps TRBD1 (5 bases). V dropped 4 bases and J dropped 4 bases, with 16 bases sitting between them. The CDR3 has 15 residues. The germline V gene has CDR1 SNHLY and CDR2 FYNNEI. The CDR3 is CASSGAGRFGTEAFF. The CDR3 DNA is TGTGCCAGCAGTGGGGCAGGGCGATTTGGCACTGAAGCTTTCTTT.

This chain links TRBV27 with TRBJ1-2; no reliable D call. The germline CDR1 and CDR2 sequences are MNHEY and SMNVEV (reference sequence). The CDR3 is made up of 15 amino acids. The V end lost 5 bases, the J end lost 4 bases, and 17 bases lay between the germline ends. The CDR3 region is CASSRVGEMSYGYTF. The CDR3 bases are TGTGCCAGCAGTAGAGTGGGCGAGATGAGCTATGGCTACACCTTC.

The rearrangement links TRBV29-1 to TRBJ2-1, with 8 positions matching TRBD2. The CDR3 length is 13 residues. V lost 6 bases and J lost 5; bases outside the gene matches: 6. Germline V gene lookup returns CDR1 SQVTM and CDR2 ANQGSEA. CDR3 DNA sequence: TGCAGCGTACGGGAGGGCCGGGACAATGAGCAGTTCTTC. It translates to CSVREGRDNEQFF.

This chain links TRBV5-6 with TRBJ1-3, with TRBD1 matching over 7 bases. The V gene's germline CDR1 is SGHDT and CDR2 YYEEEE. The CDR3 runs to 15 residues. Trimming removed 3 bases from V and 4 bases from J; junction bases left unmatched: 7. For the CDR3, the DNA is TGTGCCAGCAGCTACGATAGGACAGGAGGAAACACCATATATTTT. This encodes CASSYDRTGGNTIYF.